The rows below give T cell receptor beta chains drawn from one sample of a study of beta chain features in type 1 diabetes. Only in-frame clones appear in the TCRdb table, and some are missing; sequencing was by immunoSEQ multiplex PCR. The table records about 930,000 clones, 15% to 20% of them present only once. The sample comprised naive CD4+ T cells from blood. The source of these receptors is a young woman in good health. Both conserved end residues are trimmed from each CDR3. Fields, in order: CDR3 protein, clone size, V gene. Clone size is stated in some rows and not others, as once, few, many or a class when expanded.

CDR3aa: ATSRGVRSGNQETQY; abundance: -; v_gene: TRBV15
CDR3aa: ASSGLAGYYEQY; abundance: few; v_gene: TRBV11-2
CDR3aa: ASSLGWGETQY; abundance: -; v_gene: TRBV28
CDR3aa: ASGQTLSTHTDTQY; abundance: few; v_gene: TRBV11-1
CDR3aa: ASSIDTASSYEQY; abundance: -; v_gene: TRBV28
CDR3aa: ASSQGSTGGFQPQH; abundance: few; v_gene: TRBV4-2
CDR3aa: ASSFLSQPQH; abundance: few; v_gene: TRBV7-9
CDR3aa: ASSLYDSPQETQY; abundance: few; v_gene: TRBV18
CDR3aa: ASSTRDSHYGYT; abundance: -; v_gene: TRBV19
CDR3aa: ASSVAPGRRRWGTDTQY; abundance: few; v_gene: TRBV9
CDR3aa: ASSSGQETYEQY; abundance: -; v_gene: TRBV7-9
CDR3aa: ASSLAANEQF; abundance: few; v_gene: TRBV7-9
CDR3aa: ASSPRGNTEAF; abundance: few; v_gene: TRBV5-1
CDR3aa: ASSTGAGARETQY; abundance: -; v_gene: TRBV5-1
CDR3aa: ASSFRPGETQY; abundance: -; v_gene: TRBV7-3
CDR3aa: ASSPNDIPTDTQY; abundance: -; v_gene: TRBV18
CDR3aa: ASGKQGSRETQY; abundance: -; v_gene: TRBV28
CDR3aa: ASRRTGTGELF; abundance: -; v_gene: TRBV6-5
CDR3aa: ASSQRGHPQTEAF; abundance: -; v_gene: TRBV18
CDR3aa: ASSPNLGSQGPEAF; abundance: -; v_gene: TRBV18
CDR3aa: ASSLATTWRTYNSPLH; abundance: -; v_gene: TRBV7-2
CDR3aa: ASRGEIGTIEAF; abundance: -; v_gene: TRBV6-1
CDR3aa: ASSVGSPSSGANVLT; abundance: few; v_gene: TRBV18
CDR3aa: ASSQAGWSTDTQY; abundance: few; v_gene: TRBV4-2
CDR3aa: ATSRPPGQGGEKLF; abundance: -; v_gene: TRBV15
CDR3aa: ASSRVGLADYYNEQF; abundance: few; v_gene: TRBV28
CDR3aa: ASGWSGTYEQY; abundance: -; v_gene: TRBV7-9
CDR3aa: ASSPRQGTNEKLF; abundance: -; v_gene: TRBV27
CDR3aa: ASSPDRAADGKLF; abundance: -; v_gene: TRBV7-8
CDR3aa: ASSPRTSAGKTGELF; abundance: few; v_gene: TRBV28
CDR3aa: ASSFHGGPRQETQY; abundance: -; v_gene: TRBV28
CDR3aa: SVIRPLSGEQF; abundance: few; v_gene: TRBV29-1
CDR3aa: ASSYMGRGAGYEQF; abundance: -; v_gene: TRBV6-6
CDR3aa: ASIRVNTEAF; abundance: few; v_gene: TRBV6-6
CDR3aa: ATSRDITSGSDTQY; abundance: -; v_gene: TRBV15
CDR3aa: ASSGTSSVADTQY; abundance: few; v_gene: TRBV5-6
CDR3aa: ATLRGQREGRETQY; abundance: -; v_gene: TRBV15
CDR3aa: ASSPTSSYNEQF; abundance: -; v_gene: TRBV18